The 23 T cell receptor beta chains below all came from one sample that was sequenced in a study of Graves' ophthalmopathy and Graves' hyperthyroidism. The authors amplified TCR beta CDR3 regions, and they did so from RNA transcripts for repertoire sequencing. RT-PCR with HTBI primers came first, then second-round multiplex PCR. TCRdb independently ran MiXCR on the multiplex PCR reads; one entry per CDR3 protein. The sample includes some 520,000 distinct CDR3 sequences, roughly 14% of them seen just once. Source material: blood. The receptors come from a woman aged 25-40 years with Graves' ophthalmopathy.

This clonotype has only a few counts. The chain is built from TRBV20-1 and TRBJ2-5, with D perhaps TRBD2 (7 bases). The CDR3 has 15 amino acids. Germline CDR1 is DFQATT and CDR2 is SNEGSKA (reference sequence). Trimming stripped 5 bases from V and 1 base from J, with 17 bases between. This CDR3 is CSAWEGGDPQETQYF. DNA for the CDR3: TGCAGTGCTTGGGAGGGGGGGGACCCCCAAGAGACCCAGTACTTC.

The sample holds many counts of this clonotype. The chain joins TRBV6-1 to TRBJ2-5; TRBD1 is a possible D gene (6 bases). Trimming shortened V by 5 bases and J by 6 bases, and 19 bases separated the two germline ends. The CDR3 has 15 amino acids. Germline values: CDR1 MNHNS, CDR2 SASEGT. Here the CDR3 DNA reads TGTGCCAGCAGTCCTCTCCCGACAGGCTCGCAGACCCAGTACTTC. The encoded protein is CASSPLPTGSQTQYF.

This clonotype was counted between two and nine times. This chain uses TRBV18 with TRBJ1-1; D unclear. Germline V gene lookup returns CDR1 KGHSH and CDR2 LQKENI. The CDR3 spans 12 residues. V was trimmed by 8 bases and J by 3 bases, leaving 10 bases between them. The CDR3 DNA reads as TGTGCCAGCCAGGTTGGGGACACTGAAGCTTTCTTT. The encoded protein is CASQVGDTEAFF.

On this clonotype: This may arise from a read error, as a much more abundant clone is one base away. The CDR3 region has the DNA TGCAGTGCTGCTCCGGGACAGGGGGCCTACGATCAGTACTTC. As protein: CSAAPGQGAYDQYF. The chain recombines TRBV20-1 with TRBJ2-7, with TRBD1 matching 12 bases. The germline V gene encodes CDR1 DFQATT and CDR2 SNEGSKA (reference sequence). The CDR3 runs 14 residues.

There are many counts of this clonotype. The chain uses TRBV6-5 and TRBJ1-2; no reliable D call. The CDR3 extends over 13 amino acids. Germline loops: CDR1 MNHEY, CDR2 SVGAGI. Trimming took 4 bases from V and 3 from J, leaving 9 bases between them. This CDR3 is CASSSTVDYGYTF. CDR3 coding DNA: TGTGCCAGCAGTTCAACGGTGGACTATGGCTACACCTTC.

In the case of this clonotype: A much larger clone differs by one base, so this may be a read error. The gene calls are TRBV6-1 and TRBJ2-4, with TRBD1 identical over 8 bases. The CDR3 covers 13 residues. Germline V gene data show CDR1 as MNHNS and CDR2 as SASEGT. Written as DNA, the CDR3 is TGTGCCAGCAGTGAGAACAGGGGGAACATGCAGTACTTC. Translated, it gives CASSENRGNMQYF.

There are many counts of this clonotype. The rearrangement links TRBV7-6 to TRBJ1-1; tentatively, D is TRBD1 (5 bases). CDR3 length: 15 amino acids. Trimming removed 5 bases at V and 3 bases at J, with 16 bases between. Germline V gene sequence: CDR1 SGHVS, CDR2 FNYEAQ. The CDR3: CASSPQDWGDTEAFF. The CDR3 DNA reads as TGTGCCAGCAGCCCACAGGACTGGGGGGACACTGAAGCTTTCTTT.

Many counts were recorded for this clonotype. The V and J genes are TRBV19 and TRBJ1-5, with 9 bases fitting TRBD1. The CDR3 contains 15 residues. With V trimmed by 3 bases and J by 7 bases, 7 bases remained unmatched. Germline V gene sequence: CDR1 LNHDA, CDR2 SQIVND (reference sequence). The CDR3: CASSILGQGQQPQHF. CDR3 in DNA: TGTGCCAGTAGTATTCTGGGACAGGGACAGCAGCCCCAGCATTTT.

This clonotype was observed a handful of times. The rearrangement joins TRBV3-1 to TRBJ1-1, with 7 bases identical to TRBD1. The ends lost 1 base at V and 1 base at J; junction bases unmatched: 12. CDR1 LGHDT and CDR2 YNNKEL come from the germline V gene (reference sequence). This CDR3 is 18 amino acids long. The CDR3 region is CASSQGPISQGRNTEAFF. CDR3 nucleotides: TGTGCCAGCAGCCAAGGGCCGATCTCACAGGGGAGGAACACTGAAGCTTTCTTT.

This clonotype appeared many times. The CDR3 DNA sequence: TGTGCCAGACGGACGGGCGGGGAGACCCAGTACTTC. Protein: CARRTGGETQYF. The chain couples TRBV30 to TRBJ2-5; D perhaps matches TRBD2 (5 bases). The V gene lost 8 bases and the J gene lost 5 bases, with 15 bases spanning the gap. Germline V gene sequence: CDR1 GTSNPN, CDR2 SVGIG (reference sequence). The CDR3 runs to 12 residues.

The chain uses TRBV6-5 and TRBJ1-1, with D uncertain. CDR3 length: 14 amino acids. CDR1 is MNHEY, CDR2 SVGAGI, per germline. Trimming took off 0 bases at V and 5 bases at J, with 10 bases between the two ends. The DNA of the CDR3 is TGTGCCAGCAGTTACTCGGGCGATTCGACTGAAGCTTTCTTT. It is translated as CASSYSGDSTEAFF.

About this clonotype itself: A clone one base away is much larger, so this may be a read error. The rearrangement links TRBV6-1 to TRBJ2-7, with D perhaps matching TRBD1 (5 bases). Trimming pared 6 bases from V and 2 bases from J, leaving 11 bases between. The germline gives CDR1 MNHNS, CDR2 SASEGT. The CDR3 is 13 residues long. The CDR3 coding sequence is TGTGCCAGCAGGCGACAGAGCCCCTACGAGCAGTACTTC. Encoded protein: CASRRQSPYEQYF.

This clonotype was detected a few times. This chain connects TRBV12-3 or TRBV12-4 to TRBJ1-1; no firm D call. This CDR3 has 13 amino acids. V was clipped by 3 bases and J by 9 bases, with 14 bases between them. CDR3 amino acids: CASSFGDLLKAFF. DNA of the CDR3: TGTGCCAGCAGTTTTGGAGATTTATTGAAAGCTTTCTTT.

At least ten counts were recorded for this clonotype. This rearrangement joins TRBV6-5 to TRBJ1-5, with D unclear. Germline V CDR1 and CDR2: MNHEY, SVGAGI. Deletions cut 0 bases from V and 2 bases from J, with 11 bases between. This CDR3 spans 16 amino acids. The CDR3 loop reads CASSYSNPAGNQPQHF. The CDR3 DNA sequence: TGTGCCAGCAGTTACTCGAACCCGGCTGGCAATCAGCCCCAGCATTTT.

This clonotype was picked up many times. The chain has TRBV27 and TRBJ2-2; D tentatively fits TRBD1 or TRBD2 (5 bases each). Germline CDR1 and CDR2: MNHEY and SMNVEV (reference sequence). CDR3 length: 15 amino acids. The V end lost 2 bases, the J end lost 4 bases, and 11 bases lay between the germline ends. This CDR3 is CASSLEGWGTGELFF. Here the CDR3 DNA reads TGTGCCAGCAGTTTAGAGGGGTGGGGCACCGGGGAGCTGTTTTTT.

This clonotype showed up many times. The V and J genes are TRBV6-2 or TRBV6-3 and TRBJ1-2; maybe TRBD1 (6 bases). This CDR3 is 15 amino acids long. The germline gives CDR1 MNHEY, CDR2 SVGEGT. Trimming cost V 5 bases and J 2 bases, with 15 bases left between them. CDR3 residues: CASSRTATGNYGYTF. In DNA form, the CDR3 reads TGTGCCAGCAGTCGAACTGCTACAGGGAACTATGGCTACACCTTC.

CDR3 region: CASSQNREGGNQPQHF. CDR3 coding DNA: TGTGCCAGCAGCCAGAACAGGGAGGGCGGCAATCAGCCCCAGCATTTT. The chain couples TRBV3-1 to TRBJ1-5; possibly TRBD1 for D (6 bases). Trimming removed 3 bases from V and 2 bases from J, with 14 bases in between. The germline V gene encodes CDR1 LGHDT and CDR2 YNNKEL (reference sequence). This CDR3 region has 16 residues.

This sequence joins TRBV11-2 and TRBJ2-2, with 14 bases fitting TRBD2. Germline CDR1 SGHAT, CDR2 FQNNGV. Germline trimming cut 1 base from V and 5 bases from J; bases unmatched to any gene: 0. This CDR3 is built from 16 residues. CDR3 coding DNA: TGTGCCAGCAGCTTAGGACTAGCGGGAGGGACCGGGGAGCTGTTTTTT. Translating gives CASSLGLAGGTGELFF.

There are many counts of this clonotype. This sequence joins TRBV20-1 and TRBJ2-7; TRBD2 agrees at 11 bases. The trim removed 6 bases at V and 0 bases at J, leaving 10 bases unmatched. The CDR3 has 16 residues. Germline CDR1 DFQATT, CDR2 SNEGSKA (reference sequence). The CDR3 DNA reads TGCAGTGCCCATCTAGCGGGAGGCCCCTTCTCCTACGAGCAGTACTTC. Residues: CSAHLAGGPFSYEQYF.

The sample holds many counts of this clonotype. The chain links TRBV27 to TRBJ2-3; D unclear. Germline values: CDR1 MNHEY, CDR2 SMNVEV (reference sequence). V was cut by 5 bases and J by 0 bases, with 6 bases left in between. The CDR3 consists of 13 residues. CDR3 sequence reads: CASSTLSTDTQYF. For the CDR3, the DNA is TGTGCCAGCAGTACCCTGAGCACAGATACGCAGTATTTT.

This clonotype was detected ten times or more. Written as DNA, the CDR3 is TGTGCCAGCAGCTTAGATCGCGGGGAGACCCAGTACTTC. Protein: CASSLDRGETQYF. The chain employs TRBV11-2 and TRBJ2-5; weak D call: TRBD2 (5 bases). V was cut by 0 bases and J by 5 bases, with 7 bases left in between. The CDR3 is 13 residues long. Germline loops: CDR1 SGHAT, CDR2 FQNNGV. Based on the CDR3 plus reference TRBV11-2 and TRBJ2-5, the full variable domain is EAGVAQSPRYKIIEKRQSVAFWCNPISGHATLYWYQQILGQGPKLLIQFQNNGVVDDSQLPKDRFSAERLKGVDSTLKIQPAKLEDSAVYLCASSLDRGETQYFGPGTRLLVL.

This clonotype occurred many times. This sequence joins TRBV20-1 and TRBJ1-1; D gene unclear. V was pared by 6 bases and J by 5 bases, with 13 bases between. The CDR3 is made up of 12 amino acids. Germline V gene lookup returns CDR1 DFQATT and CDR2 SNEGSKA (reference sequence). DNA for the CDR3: TGCAGTGCCCAGAAGGACGGGACTGAAGCTTTCTTT. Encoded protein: CSAQKDGTEAFF.

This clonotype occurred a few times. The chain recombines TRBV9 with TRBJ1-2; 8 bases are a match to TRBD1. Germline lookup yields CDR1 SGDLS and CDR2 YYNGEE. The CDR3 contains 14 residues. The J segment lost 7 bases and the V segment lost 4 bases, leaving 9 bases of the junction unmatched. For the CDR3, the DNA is TGTGCCAGCAGCAATATCCGACAGGGGACTGGCTACACCTTC. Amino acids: CASSNIRQGTGYTF. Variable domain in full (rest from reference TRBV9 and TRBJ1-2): DSGVTQTPKHLITATGQRVTLRCSPRSGDLSVYWYQQSLDQGLQFLIQYYNGEERAKGNILERFSAQQFPDLHSELNLSSLELGDSALYFCASSNIRQGTGYTFGSGTRLTVV.